This T cell receptor beta chain was identified during a study of preoperative IRX-2 immunotherapy in early breast cancer. Clones were read by immunoSEQ multiplex PCR, and TCRdb kept only the in-frame ones, dropping some. The table lists around 10,000 clones, approximately 79% of them singletons, with 4.5% to 7% in the top ten. Trimming removed 5 bases at V and 1 base at J, with 12 bases between. Germline V gene lookup returns CDR1 SGHNT and CDR2 YENEEA. The CDR3 is 15 residues long. This clone turned up a few times. Treatment indicated: preoperative locoregional IRX-2 cytokine immunotherapy. This phase Ib study tested locoregional IRX-2 cytokine immunotherapy given before surgery.

The sample in question was lymph node tissue, obtained before IRX-2 immunotherapy. The TCR sequence derives from a human donor with breast cancer. The chain carries TRBV11-3 and TRBJ1-3; D may be TRBD1 (5 bases). Here the CDR3 DNA reads TGTGCCAGCAGCCTTGACAGTGGGTCTGGAAACACCATATATTTT. This sequence encodes CASSLDSGSGNTIYF.